These T cell receptor beta chains were read from a single sample in a study of a mutant IDH1 vaccine in newly diagnosed glioma. These receptors' targets are unknown. Data came from immunoSEQ multiplex PCR; TCRdb stores just in-frame clones and leaves some out. Of 60,000 or so clones listed, around 82% were seen once; the top ten hold approximately 3%. Sequencing was performed on PBMCs, taken from a glioma patient whose treatment included an IDH1 peptide vaccine. All receptors come from a young woman with glioma. Some clones in this sample may be carry-over from other donors' samples. CDR3s include the opening cysteine and the closing phenylalanine or tryptophan. The D gene is left open where the match is weak. Expanded clones get a size class; other rows say once, few or many, or leave the size out.

D	V	J	size	DNA	CDR3
TRBD2	TRBV7-8	TRBJ2-1	-	TGTGCCAGCAGCGGGACTAGCGGGAGGCCTACTAAATCGCGGGGTGAGCAGTTCTTC	CASSGTSGRPTKSRGEQFF
-	TRBV19	TRBJ2-2	-	TGTGCCAGTACCCTCCCTCCCGGGGAGCTGTTTTTT	CASTLPPGELFF
-	TRBV7-2	TRBJ2-1	-	TGTGCCAGCAGCCCTACTGGACAAATCCTCGGTGAGCAGTTCTTC	CASSPTGQILGEQFF
-	TRBV6-6	TRBJ1-1	-	TGTGCCAGCAGTTACTCGGGGGGCGCACCTGAAGCTTTCTTT	CASSYSGGAPEAFF
-	TRBV7-9	TRBJ1-2	-	TGTGCCAGCTACGTCAAAGCCACAGGGAACTATGGCTACACCTTC	CASYVKATGNYGYTF
TRBD2	TRBV6-7	TRBJ2-7	-	TGTGCCAGCAGTTACTCGGCGGGGGGAGCCTACGAGCAGTACTTC	CASSYSAGGAYEQYF
-	TRBV6-1	TRBJ2-2	few	TGTGCCAGCAGGGACTTCGCGAACACCGGGGAGCTGTTTTTT	CASRDFANTGELFF
-	TRBV21-1	TRBJ2-2	-	TGTGCCAGCAGCAACGCTACCGTAGGGCAGGACACCGGGGAGCTGTTTTTT	CASSNATVGQDTGELFF
TRBD1	TRBV7-2	TRBJ2-7	-	TGTGCCAGCAGCTTTGACAGGGTGCAGTACTTC	CASSFDRVQYF
-	TRBV7-9	TRBJ1-1	-	TGTGCCAGCAGCTTAGCGGAGGGTACGAACACTGAAGCTTTCTTT	CASSLAEGTNTEAFF
TRBD1	TRBV5-6	TRBJ1-6	-	TGTGCCAGCAGCAGCGGACAGGGGGAGAATTCACCCCTCCACTTT	CASSSGQGENSPLHF
-	TRBV5-6	TRBJ2-5	-	TGTGCCAGCAGCCTCAGGGGAACAGAGACCCAGTACTTC	CASSLRGTETQYF
-	TRBV7-6	TRBJ2-5	-	TGTGCCAGCAGCTTACGGGCTAGTAGGGAGACCCAGTACTTC	CASSLRASRETQYF
TRBD1	TRBV7-9	TRBJ1-1	-	TGTGCCAGCAGCTCTGGGACAGGGAATACTGAAGCTTTCTTT	CASSSGTGNTEAFF
TRBD1	TRBV6-1	TRBJ1-2	-	TGTGCCGCATGGGACAGGGGATGGAACTATGGCTACACCTTC	CAAWDRGWNYGYTF
-	TRBV6-1	TRBJ2-1	-	TGTGCCAGCAGTGTTCAGGGCAGGGGCTCTCCAGGCGAGCAGTTCTTC	CASSVQGRGSPGEQFF
TRBD1	TRBV7-6	TRBJ2-2	few	TGTGCCAGCAGCCAACAGGGGCAGAACACCGGGGAGCTGTTTTTT	CASSQQGQNTGELFF
TRBD1	TRBV5-4	TRBJ1-4	-	TGTGCCAGCAGCCACCACCGGGACAGGGGGCGGACTAATGAAAAACTGTTTTTT	CASSHHRDRGRTNEKLFF
-	TRBV4-3	TRBJ1-4	-	TGCGCCAGCAGCCAAGTAAGGAAGGAAAAACTGTTTTTT	CASSQVRKEKLFF
-	TRBV9	TRBJ1-5	-	TGTGCCAGCAGCGTCAGTCCCAATCAGCCCCAGCATTTT	CASSVSPNQPQHF
-	TRBV9	TRBJ1-2	-	TGTGCCAGCAGCGACAGGGTCTATGGCTACACCTTC	CASSDRVYGYTF
-	TRBV7-9	TRBJ2-7	-	TGTGCCAGCAGCCTCGGGCAGGGTAGCTCCTACGAGCAGTACTTC	CASSLGQGSSYEQYF
-	TRBV9	TRBJ1-4	-	TGTGCCAGCAGCTCCTCCGGGGGAGGGAGTGAAAAACTGTTTTTT	CASSSSGGGSEKLFF
TRBD2	TRBV29-1	TRBJ2-7	once	TGCAGCGTTGAATTGGTCGAGAGCGAAGCGGGGGAGCACGAGCAGTACTTC	CSVELVESEAGEHEQYF
-	TRBV5-1	TRBJ1-5	few	TGCGCCAGCAGAAGGGAAGGGATTAATCAGCCCCAGCATTTT	CASRREGINQPQHF
-	TRBV6-1	TRBJ1-2	few	TGTGCCAGCAGCACCCACAGGGTTGGCTACACCTTC	CASSTHRVGYTF
-	TRBV30	TRBJ2-6	-	TGTGCCTGGAGGGAATATTTCTGGTTGGGGTGCGTCCTGACTTTC	CAWREYFWLGCVLTF
-	TRBV5-1	TRBJ2-2	-	TGCGCCAGCAGCATTTCAGGGCCCAACACCGGGGAGCTGTTTTTT	CASSISGPNTGELFF
TRBD1	TRBV19	TRBJ1-6	-	TGTGCCAGTACGCCCTTCGGGATAGCGGACAGGTCCCAAAATAATTCACCCCTCCACTTT	CASTPFGIADRSQNNSPLHF
-	TRBV4-1	TRBJ1-3	-	TGCGCCAGCACCCACCCAAGGAGGAACACCATATATTTT	CASTHPRRNTIYF
-	TRBV30	TRBJ1-4	-	TGTGCCTGGAGTCCGAGAGGGAAAGGTGAAAAACTGTTTTTT	CAWSPRGKGEKLFF
-	TRBV30	TRBJ2-1	-	TGTGCCTGGAGTGTACGGCAGCCCAATGAGCAGTTCTTC	CAWSVRQPNEQFF
-	TRBV4-1	TRBJ2-7	-	TGCGCCAGCAGCCAAGATGGCGCTATGAGCTCCTACGAGCAGTACTTC	CASSQDGAMSSYEQYF
TRBD1	TRBV7-2	TRBJ2-7	-	TGTGCCAGCAGCCCGGGACAGGGTCCCTACGAGCAGTACTTC	CASSPGQGPYEQYF
-	TRBV7-2	TRBJ2-5	few	TGTGCCAGCAGCTTAGATGGCCTGTACCAAGAGACCCAGTACTTC	CASSLDGLYQETQYF
-	TRBV4-2	TRBJ1-3	-	TGTGCCAGCAGCCAATGGTCGGCAGGTACTGGAAACACCATATATTTT	CASSQWSAGTGNTIYF
-	TRBV7-2	TRBJ2-1	once	TGTGCCAGCAGCAATCTACGTATCGGCAGCTCCTACAATGAGCAGTTCTTC	CASSNLRIGSSYNEQFF
-	TRBV11-3	TRBJ2-5	-	TGTGCCAGCAGCCGAGGGCAGGGGGAGACCCAGTACTTC	CASSRGQGETQYF
-	TRBV5-4	TRBJ2-1	-	TGTGCCAGCAGCGTGGCACTTCTCAATGAGCAGTTCTTC	CASSVALLNEQFF
TRBD1	TRBV18	TRBJ2-3	-	TGTGCCAGCTCACGGGACAGGGGGCGGACAGATACGCAGTATTTT	CASSRDRGRTDTQYF
-	TRBV29-1	TRBJ2-2	-	TGCAGCGTTGAAGGCCCCGCCGGGCAGAACACCGGGGAGCTGTTTTTT	CSVEGPAGQNTGELFF
-	TRBV5-1	TRBJ2-5	-	TGCGCCAGCAGCTTGGGCAGGGCAGCTGAGACCCAGTACTTC	CASSLGRAAETQYF
TRBD2	TRBV7-2	TRBJ2-3	-	TGTGCCAGCAGCTCCCGGACTAGCCCGAGCACAGATACGCAGTATTTT	CASSSRTSPSTDTQYF
TRBD1	TRBV7-9	TRBJ1-2	few	TGTGCCAGCACCGACAGACAGGGGACGGGTGGCTACACCTTC	CASTDRQGTGGYTF
TRBD1	TRBV6-1	TRBJ2-2	-	TGTGCCAGCCCCGGGACAGCGAACACCGGGGAGCTGTTTTTT	CASPGTANTGELFF
TRBD2	TRBV13	TRBJ2-5	-	TGTGCCAGCAGCTTAAGGGCTAGCGGTCAAGAGACCCAGTACTTC	CASSLRASGQETQYF
-	TRBV15	TRBJ1-6	-	TGTGCCACCAGCAGAGATCCCGCCGGGTGGGGTTCACCCCTCCACTTT	CATSRDPAGWGSPLHF
-	TRBV10-2	TRBJ2-1	-	TGCGCCAGCGGTAGTTTAGGGCTAGCGGAGCAGTTCTTC	CASGSLGLAEQFF
TRBD2	TRBV5-1	TRBJ2-1	-	TGCGCCAGCAGCTTGGTACTAGCGGGAAGGAATGAGCAGTTCTTC	CASSLVLAGRNEQFF
-	TRBV5-4	TRBJ2-7	-	TGTGCCAGCAGCTTGGACAGGAGCTCCTACGAGCAGTACTTC	CASSLDRSSYEQYF
-	TRBV4-3	TRBJ1-3	-	TGCGCCAGCAGCCAAGATCCGGCAGAGCTAACTGGAAACACCATATATTTT	CASSQDPAELTGNTIYF
-	TRBV6-5	TRBJ1-3	-	TGTGCCAGCAGTTACTCGGGCAGCAACACCATATATTTT	CASSYSGSNTIYF
-	TRBV30	TRBJ2-1	-	TGTGCCTGGAGCCTAGCTTCCTACAATGAGCAGTTCTTC	CAWSLASYNEQFF
-	TRBV21-1	TRBJ2-7	-	TGTGCCAGCAGGACTCTCAGCTCCTACGAGCAGTACTTC	CASRTLSSYEQYF
-	TRBV4-2	TRBJ2-7	-	TGTGCCAGCAGCCCCGGGCTGACAGTTAGGGAGCAGTACTTC	CASSPGLTVREQYF
TRBD1	TRBV5-1	TRBJ1-1	-	TGCGCCAGCAGCCCGGCAGGGACAGTGAACACTGAAGCTTTCTTT	CASSPAGTVNTEAFF
TRBD1	TRBV7-9	TRBJ2-3	-	TGTGCCAGCAGCCCTACACCGGGACAGGGGGGCACAGATACGCAGTATTTT	CASSPTPGQGGTDTQYF
TRBD2	TRBV6-4	TRBJ2-3	-	TGTGCCAGCAGTGAAGTAGCGGGCTCCACAGATACGCAGTATTTT	CASSEVAGSTDTQYF
-	TRBV7-6	TRBJ1-3	-	TGTGCCAGCAGCTTAGGGGCCGGGGGGCCGGGTGGAAACACCATATATTTT	CASSLGAGGPGGNTIYF
-	TRBV7-9	TRBJ2-7	once	TGTGCCAGCAGCTGGGATCGGGGGCACTCCTACGAGCAGTACTTC	CASSWDRGHSYEQYF